This TCR beta chain is drawn from a study of T cell changes during pregnancy in multiple sclerosis (dated by TCRdb to the late 2010s). For the wider study: The study looked at changes in the T cell repertoire across pregnancy in women with multiple sclerosis.

On this clone itself: Its target antigen remains unknown. Nothing much larger sits one base from this clone, and base qualities are not available.

Receptors were amplified or captured by the immunoSEQ multiplex PCR assay. TCRdb took over this immuneACCESS table, retaining in-frame rearrangements with V and J assigned. Such tables are incomplete; in checked studies, under half of the missing clones stem from an unresolved V gene, and the remainder is unexplained. This sample has around 100,000 clones in its table, and around nine tenths of those were observed once. The ten largest make up approximately 1.2% of the sample. CDR1 and CDR2, per the germline V gene (reference sequence), are MNHNY and SVGAGI. The CDR3 spans 13 residues, from the cysteine through the phenylalanine. Just the 39-base CDR3 DNA is kept, in frame starting at base 1. Relative to germline, V is 5 bases shorter and J is 0 bases shorter, with 8 bases between their ends.

Source: peripheral blood, taken in the second trimester of pregnancy. The V and J genes are TRBV6-6 and TRBJ2-7; the D gene is not confidently resolved. This TCR derives from a female donor with multiple sclerosis, enrolled in a pregnancy study. Read as DNA, the sequence is TGTGCCAGCAGTCCCCGGGTCTCCTACGAGCAGTACTTC. It encodes CASSPRVSYEQYF.